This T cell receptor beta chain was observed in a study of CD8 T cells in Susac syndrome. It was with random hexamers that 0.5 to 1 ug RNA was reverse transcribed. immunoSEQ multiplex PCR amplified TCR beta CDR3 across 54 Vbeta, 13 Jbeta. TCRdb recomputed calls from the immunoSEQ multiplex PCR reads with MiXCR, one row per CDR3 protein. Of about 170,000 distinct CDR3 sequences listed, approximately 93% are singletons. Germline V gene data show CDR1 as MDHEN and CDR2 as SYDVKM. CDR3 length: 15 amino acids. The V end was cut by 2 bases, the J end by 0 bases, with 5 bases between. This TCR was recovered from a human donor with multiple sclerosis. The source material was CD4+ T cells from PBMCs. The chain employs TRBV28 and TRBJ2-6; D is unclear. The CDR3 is CASSLQSSGANVLTF. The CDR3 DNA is TGTGCCAGCAGTTTACAGTCCTCTGGGGCCAACGTCCTGACTTTC.